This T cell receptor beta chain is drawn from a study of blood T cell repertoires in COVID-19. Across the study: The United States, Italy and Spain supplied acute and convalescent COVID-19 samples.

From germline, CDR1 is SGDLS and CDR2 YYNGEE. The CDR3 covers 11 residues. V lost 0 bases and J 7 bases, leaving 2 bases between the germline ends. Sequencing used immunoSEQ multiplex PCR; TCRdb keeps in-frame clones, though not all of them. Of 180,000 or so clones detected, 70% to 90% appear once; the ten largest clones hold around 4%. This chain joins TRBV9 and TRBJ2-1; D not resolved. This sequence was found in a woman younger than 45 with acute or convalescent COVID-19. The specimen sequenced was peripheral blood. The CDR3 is CASSVANEQFF. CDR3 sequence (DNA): TGTGCCAGCAGCGTAGCGAATGAGCAGTTCTTC.